The present T cell receptor beta chain was sequenced within a study of blood T cell repertoires in COVID-19. Per the germline V gene, CDR1 is SGHRS and CDR2 is YFSETQ. V dropped 1 base and J dropped 2 bases, with 9 bases sitting between them. CDR3 length: 14 amino acids. Measured with immunoSEQ multiplex PCR; TCRdb has only the in-frame clones, and not every one. In the table there are under 150,000 clones, 84% of which are singletons. This receptor was obtained from a woman in her forties or fifties who had been exposed to COVID-19. This chain links TRBV5-1 with TRBJ2-5; D might be TRBD2 (6 bases). Sequencing was done on a sample of PBMCs or T cells enriched from blood (not recorded which). For the CDR3, the DNA is TGCGCCAGCAGCTTGACCGGGACTCAAGAGACCCAGTACTTC. Its protein is CASSLTGTQETQYF.